Included here is one T cell receptor (beta chain) sequence, with context. This entry is derived from a study of T cell responses to AZD1222 COVID-19 vaccine. Here immunoSEQ multiplex PCR was the method, and the copy in TCRdb shows in-frame clones only, minus some. The table shows about 190,000 clones, with roughly nine tenths occurring only once. This sequence was found in an adult in good health. This specimen was peripheral blood, taken on day 0 of AZD1222 vaccination.

CDR3 in DNA: TGTGCCAGTCAGACAGGCAATCAGCCCCAGCATTTT. Its translation: CASQTGNQPQHF. J is TRBJ1-5 and V is TRBV19; perhaps TRBD1 as D (5 bases). V was clipped by 8 bases and J by 2 bases, with 7 bases between them. This CDR3 has 12 amino acids. Per germline, CDR1 LNHDA and CDR2 SQIVND (reference sequence).